Sequencing of this TCR beta chain was carried out in a study of OX40 agonist ivuxolimab in advanced cancers. Study-level findings and limits: Within 6 weeks, CD4+ and CD8+ blood T cells expanded clonally at 0.1 to 3.0 mg/kg.

The V gene lost 0 bases and the J gene lost 2 bases, with 9 bases spanning the gap. CDR3 size: 14 residues. Germline lookup yields CDR1 SGDLS and CDR2 YYNGEE. Clones were sequenced by immunoSEQ multiplex PCR, and TCRdb holds only the in-frame ones, with some missing. Here the sample spans more than 30,000 clones, around nine tenths being singletons. Concerning this clone itself: The antigen remains unidentified.

The TCR was taken from an adult with an advanced solid tumor such as melanoma, head and neck, liver or kidney cancer. Sequenced material: CD4+ or CD8+ T cells sorted from blood, taken in a trial of the OX40 agonist ivuxolimab. This chain links TRBV9 with TRBJ2-7; D is perhaps TRBD1 or TRBD2 (5 bases each). The DNA of the CDR3 is TGTGCCAGCAGCGTAGCGGGACCCCCCTACGAGCAGTACTTC. Translated: CASSVAGPPYEQYF.